This entry lists 25 T cell receptor beta chains sequenced from one sample in a study of T cell repertoires in cytomegalovirus infection. TCRdb analysed the reads with MiXCR anew, one entry per CDR3 protein. The profile covers approximately 500,000 distinct CDR3 sequences, with about 11% appearing a single time and roughly 10% taken by the ten largest. Material for sequencing was PBMCs. The receptors were sampled from a human donor in good health (CMV status not recorded). Some clones in this sample may be carry-over from other donors' samples.

This clonotype came up many times. The V and J genes are TRBV6-1 and TRBJ1-1, with 12 bases aligning to TRBD1. The CDR3 consists of 15 residues. The J segment lost 4 bases and the V segment lost 10 bases, leaving 10 bases of the junction unmatched. CDR1 is MNHNS, CDR2 SASEGT, per germline. CDR3 protein: CAIFRDRGLATEAFF. As DNA, the CDR3 is TGTGCCATCTTCCGGGACAGGGGGCTAGCCACTGAAGCTTTCTTT.

This clonotype was observed at least ten times. The J gene is TRBJ1-5, the V gene TRBV12-3 or TRBV12-4; 7 nucleotides match TRBD1. This CDR3 is 15 amino acids long. V was clipped by 5 bases and J by 3 bases; unmatched bases: 7. The CDR3, as DNA: TGTGCCAGCAGTCGAACAGGGGATGCCAATCAGCCCCAGCATTTT. Its protein is CASSRTGDANQPQHF.

This clonotype was counted at least ten times. J is TRBJ2-5 and V is TRBV7-9; D uncertain. This CDR3 has 15 amino acids. In germline, CDR1 is SEHNR, CDR2 FQNEAQ (reference sequence). The ends were cut back, 2 bases at V and 5 bases at J, with 15 bases in the middle. CDR3 DNA: TGTGCCAGCAGCTTATTTGGCGACCCTGTGGAGACCCAGTACTTC. This encodes CASSLFGDPVETQYF.

This clonotype was counted only a few times. The chain uses TRBV9 and TRBJ2-7; possibly TRBD1 for D (6 bases). V was trimmed by 4 bases and J by 5 bases, leaving 16 bases between them. The CDR3 covers 14 residues. Germline V gives CDR1 SGDLS, CDR2 YYNGEE. The DNA of the CDR3 is TGTGCCAGCAGCCCCGGGACAAGAGTCCACGAGCAGTACTTC. As protein: CASSPGTRVHEQYF. Combining the CDR3 with reference TRBV9 and TRBJ2-7 gives the whole variable domain DSGVTQTPKHLITATGQRVTLRCSPRSGDLSVYWYQQSLDQGLQFLIQYYNGEERAKGNILERFSAQQFPDLHSELNLSSLELGDSALYFCASSPGTRVHEQYFGPGTRLTVT.

This clonotype was recorded at least ten times. The gene calls are TRBV5-1 and TRBJ1-6, with D uncertain. V lost 2 bases, J lost 8 bases, and 14 bases lay in between. Germline CDR1 is SGHRS and CDR2 is YFSETQ. The CDR3 has 15 amino acids. In DNA form, the CDR3 reads TGCGCCAGCAGCTTCCGGCCCGGGAGTGATTCACCCCTCCACTTT. Its translation is CASSFRPGSDSPLHF.

The chain's CDR3 is CASSEAQGGTTEAFF. In DNA form, the CDR3 reads TGTGCCAGCAGTGAAGCGCAGGGAGGGACCACTGAAGCTTTCTTT. V and J are TRBV2 and TRBJ1-1; D might be TRBD1 (5 bases). The V end was cut by 0 bases, the J end by 4 bases, with 12 bases between. The length of the CDR3 is 15 residues. The germline CDR1 and CDR2 sequences are SNHLY and FYNNEI.

This rearrangement joins TRBV3-1 to TRBJ2-1; 10 positions match TRBD2. The trim removed 1 base at V and 5 bases at J, leaving 5 bases unmatched. CDR1 is LGHDT, CDR2 YNNKEL, per germline (reference sequence). The CDR3 is 16 amino acids. Written as DNA, the CDR3 is TGTGCCAGCAGCCAAGGGGCAGCGGGAGGGCACAATGAGCAGTTCTTC. Translated, it gives CASSQGAAGGHNEQFF.

This clonotype was picked up many times. The chain has TRBV14 and TRBJ2-1, with 8 bases lining up with TRBD2. CDR3 length: 17 amino acids. V was pared by 0 bases and J by 12 bases, with 16 bases of the junction left unmatched. Looked up from germline, CDR1 is SGHDN and CDR2 is FVKESK. CDR3 amino acids: CASSQDTGLAILKGQFF. Here the CDR3 DNA reads TGTGCCAGCAGCCAAGATACCGGACTAGCCATCTTAAAAGGGCAGTTCTTC.

This clonotype was seen a few times. The chain uses TRBV27 and TRBJ2-7; 10 nucleotides agree with TRBD2. There are 16 residues in the CDR3. V lost 5 bases and J lost 4; bases outside the gene matches: 11. The germline CDR1 and CDR2 sequences are MNHEY and SMNVEV (reference sequence). The CDR3 here is CASSQEGSGRRYEQYF. Here the CDR3 DNA reads TGTGCCAGCAGTCAAGAGGGTAGCGGGAGGCGATACGAGCAGTACTTC.

This clonotype has ten or more counts. The chain combines TRBV5-6 with TRBJ1-1, with TRBD1 matching over 9 bases. CDR1 and CDR2 (germline): SGHDT, YYEEEE. Trimming removed 3 bases from V and 5 bases from J; junction bases left unmatched: 8. The CDR3 has 15 residues. CDR3 sequence: CASSSKRTGETEAFF. In DNA, the CDR3 is TGTGCCAGCAGCTCGAAGAGGACAGGGGAAACTGAAGCTTTCTTT. Combining the CDR3 with reference TRBV5-6 and TRBJ1-1 gives the whole variable domain DAGVTQSPTHLIKTRGQQVTLRCSPKSGHDTVSWYQQALGQGPQFIFQYYEEEERQRGNFPDRFSGHQFPNYSSELNVNALLLGDSALYLCASSSKRTGETEAFFGQGTRLTVV.

This clonotype was counted many times. The V call is TRBV20-1, the J call TRBJ2-1; 9 nucleotides agree with TRBD2. V shed 6 bases and J 5 bases; nucleotides not matched to a gene: 11. The CDR3 runs 15 residues. CDR1 and CDR2 from the germline V gene are DFQATT and SNEGSKA (reference sequence). The CDR3 bases are TGCAGTGCCCCCTTCCTAGCGGGATTTCACAATGAGCAGTTCTTC. Amino acid sequence: CSAPFLAGFHNEQFF.

In this sample, this clonotype turned up many times. The junction differs from germline at one of its ends, possibly a read error. V is TRBV28 and J is TRBJ2-1, with TRBD2 matching 7 bases. The CDR3 has 15 amino acids. Germline-derived CDR1 and CDR2 are MDHEN and SYDVKM. The CDR3 reads CASNLSGVGGNEQFF. The CDR3 nucleotides read TGTGCCAGCAATTTAAGCGGGGTGGGGGGGAATGAGCAGTTCTTC.

This clonotype was counted a few times. The chain recombines TRBV7-9 with TRBJ2-1; a possible D gene is TRBD2 (6 bases). This CDR3 contains 13 residues. With 5 bases removed from V and 8 bases from J, the gap between germline ends came to 13 bases. Germline V gives CDR1 SEHNR, CDR2 FQNEAQ (reference sequence). The CDR3 loop is CASSLRGSYEQFF. CDR3 nucleotide sequence: TGTGCCAGCAGCCTCCGGGGGAGCTATGAGCAGTTCTTC.

Ten or more counts support this clonotype. The rearrangement uses TRBV5-1 and TRBJ1-3; tentative D call: TRBD1 (5 bases). Germline V gene sequence: CDR1 SGHRS, CDR2 YFSETQ. Between the trimmed V and J ends, which lost 1 base and 0 bases, there was a span of 11 bases. This CDR3 has 16 amino acids. The CDR3 coding sequence is TGCGCCAGCAGCTTGCGGCCGAGGGGCTCTGGAAACACCATATATTTT. Its translation is CASSLRPRGSGNTIYF.

The rearrangement joins TRBV28 to TRBJ1-1; 8 bases agree with TRBD1. Germline values: CDR1 MDHEN, CDR2 SYDVKM. With 6 bases clipped from V and 7 bases from J, the junction kept 13 bases outside the gene matches. The CDR3 spans 15 residues. The CDR3 protein is CASRQPGTGPGEAFF. The CDR3 DNA reads as TGTGCCAGCAGACAACCCGGGACAGGCCCAGGTGAAGCTTTCTTT.

Ten or more counts support this clonotype. The V and J genes are TRBV7-2 and TRBJ2-1, with TRBD2 matching 12 bases. After removal of 3 bases from V and 7 bases from J, the junction contained 10 bases not matched to a gene. From germline, CDR1 is SGHTA and CDR2 FQGNSA. The CDR3 length is 17 residues. In nucleotides, the CDR3 is TGTGCCAGCAGCTTGCGGCCGACTAGCGGGAGTTTTAATGAGCAGTTCTTC. This translates into CASSLRPTSGSFNEQFF.

This clonotype was detected only a few times. The chain is built from TRBV29-1 and TRBJ2-2; TRBD1 might be the D (5 bases). Germline loops: CDR1 SQVTM, CDR2 ANQGSEA. V was cut by 4 bases and J by 3 bases, with 6 bases left in between. The CDR3 consists of 12 residues. The CDR3 sequence: CSVGQHTGELFF. The CDR3 nucleotides are TGCAGCGTTGGACAGCACACCGGGGAGCTGTTTTTT.

The J gene is TRBJ2-3, the V gene TRBV2, with 10 bases identical to TRBD1. Germline V CDR1 and CDR2: SNHLY, FYNNEI. The CDR3 runs 16 residues. V gave up 6 bases and J gave up 2 bases; unmatched junction bases: 8. CDR3 sequence reads: CASSLGTGDPTDTQYF. CDR3 in DNA: TGTGCCAGCAGCCTTGGGACAGGGGATCCCACAGATACGCAGTATTTT.

This clonotype was detected many times. The chain uses TRBV6-6 and TRBJ2-1, with 14 bases fitting TRBD2. V was clipped by 0 bases and J by 6 bases; unmatched bases: 19. The CDR3 has 22 amino acids. Germline V lookup: CDR1 MNHNY, CDR2 SVGAGI (reference sequence). CDR3 region: CASSYSKSRGTSGSFLPNEQFF. CDR3 coding DNA: TGTGCCAGCAGTTACTCGAAGTCACGAGGGACTAGCGGGAGTTTTCTTCCCAATGAGCAGTTCTTC.

There are many counts of this clonotype. V usage is TRBV12-5 and J usage is TRBJ1-5, with 7 bases lining up with TRBD1. The CDR3 is 20 amino acids. The V gene's germline CDR1 is LGHNT and CDR2 FRNRAP. With V trimmed by 0 bases and J by 0 bases, 14 bases remained unmatched. Written as DNA, the CDR3 is TGTGCTAGTGGTTTGGTCTTAAGAACAGGGGACGGCTTTAGCAATCAGCCCCAGCATTTT. Protein: CASGLVLRTGDGFSNQPQHF.

V is TRBV2 and J is TRBJ2-7; tentative D call: TRBD1 (6 bases). Germline V gene lookup returns CDR1 SNHLY and CDR2 FYNNEI. The ends were cut back, 10 bases at V and 6 bases at J, with 13 bases in the middle. This CDR3 contains 11 residues. The DNA of the CDR3 is TGTGCCATCCTGAACAGGGCCGAGCAGTACTTC. Protein: CAILNRAEQYF.

The rearrangement uses TRBV7-2 and TRBJ2-3; 7 nucleotides align to TRBD2. Germline-derived CDR1 and CDR2 are SGHTA and FQGNSA. The CDR3 runs 15 residues. The J segment lost 6 bases and the V segment lost 5 bases, leaving 11 bases of the junction unmatched. Here the CDR3 DNA reads TGTGCCAGCAGCACTCAGCGGGGACGAGGGGATACGCAGTATTTT. This sequence encodes CASSTQRGRGDTQYF.

There are many counts of this clonotype. The chain carries TRBV19 and TRBJ2-1; 8 nucleotides align to TRBD2. The V gene end was trimmed by 3 bases and the J gene end by 5 bases; junction bases not matched to a gene: 6. The CDR3 runs to 15 residues. Germline CDR1 LNHDA, CDR2 SQIVND (reference sequence). CDR3 sequence reads: CASSIAAGADNEQFF. DNA of the CDR3: TGTGCCAGTAGTATCGCAGCGGGAGCTGACAATGAGCAGTTCTTC. The variable domain in full, completed from reference TRBV19 and TRBJ2-1, reads DGGITQSPKYLFRKEGQNVTLSCEQNLNHDAMYWYRQDPGQGLRLIYYSQIVNDFQKGDIAEGYSVSREKKESFPLTVTSAQKNPTAFYLCASSIAAGADNEQFFGPGTRLTVL.

This clonotype was counted between two and nine times. This chain connects TRBV29-1 to TRBJ1-2; D may be TRBD1 (6 bases). Trimming removed 6 bases at V and 5 bases at J, with 10 bases between. Looked up from germline, CDR1 is SQVTM and CDR2 is ANQGSEA. The CDR3 has 11 amino acids. The CDR3 spells CSVLQGYGYTF. The CDR3 DNA sequence: TGCAGCGTCCTACAGGGTTATGGCTACACCTTC.

V gene TRBV20-1 combines with J gene TRBJ1-6; D unresolved. V shed 3 bases and J shed 5 bases, with 8 bases lying between them. The CDR3 totals 13 residues. Germline V CDR1 and CDR2: DFQATT, SNEGSKA (reference sequence). CDR3 residues: CSARPSDNSPLHF. The CDR3 coding sequence is TGCAGTGCTAGGCCTTCGGATAATTCACCCCTCCACTTT.